The 9 T cell receptor beta chains below come from one sample, sequenced in a study of T cells in Graves' hyperthyroidism and ophthalmopathy. TCR beta CDR3 regions were amplified from RNA. During a first-round RT-PCR of the TCR CDR3, the HTBI primer set was used. TCRdb called the multiplex PCR reads again in MiXCR, with one record for every CDR3 protein. Among roughly 240,000 distinct CDR3 sequences listed, 16% were seen once. The sequenced sample was blood. These receptors were collected from a young woman with Graves' ophthalmopathy.

This clonotype was counted many times. The chain is built from TRBV2 and TRBJ2-4; tentatively, D is TRBD1 or TRBD2 (5 bases each). Trimming removed 11 bases at V and 0 bases at J, with 14 bases between. Germline V CDR1 and CDR2: SNHLY, FYNNEI. CDR3 size: 14 residues. Here the CDR3 reads CAGGRDGAKNIQYF. CDR3 sequence (DNA): TGTGCCGGGGGAAGGGACGGAGCCAAAAACATTCAGTACTTC.

This clonotype was seen ten or more times. The chain has TRBV25-1 and TRBJ2-5; 9 nucleotides align to TRBD1. Trimming took 6 bases from V and 5 from J; bases not matched to a gene: 7. CDR3 length: 14 amino acids. Germline CDR1 is MGHDK and CDR2 is SYGVNS. The CDR3 DNA reads TGTGCCAGCAGCGGGACAGGGCCTTTGGAGACCCAGTACTTC. Its protein product is CASSGTGPLETQYF.

The chain couples TRBV7-9 to TRBJ2-7; TRBD2 matches 8 bases. V dropped 2 bases and J dropped 5; count of bases not matched to a gene: 11. Germline values: CDR1 SEHNR, CDR2 FQNEAQ (reference sequence). This CDR3 spans 16 amino acids. The CDR3 here is CASSLLAGRRGNEQYF. CDR3 nucleotides: TGTGCCAGCAGCTTATTAGCGGGACGGCGGGGGAACGAGCAGTACTTC.

This clonotype occurred many times. The chain carries TRBV7-9 and TRBJ2-7; 7 bases align to TRBD2. V lost 8 bases to trimming and J lost 6 bases; unmatched junction nucleotides: 10. Germline CDR1 SEHNR, CDR2 FQNEAQ (reference sequence). This CDR3 is built from 13 residues. CDR3 in DNA: TGTGCCAGCGTCCGGGGGAGGGCCACCGAGCAGTACTTC. This sequence encodes CASVRGRATEQYF.

This clonotype was seen many times. The V gene is TRBV28, the J gene TRBJ1-1; D is undetermined. This CDR3 comprises 11 residues. V gave up 6 bases and J gave up 1 base, with 3 bases separating them. Per germline, CDR1 MDHEN and CDR2 SYDVKM. The CDR3 sequence is CASRRNTEAFF. CDR3 nucleotide sequence: TGTGCCAGCAGACGGAACACTGAAGCTTTCTTT.

V gene TRBV7-4 combines with J gene TRBJ2-5; 13 nucleotides agree with TRBD2. This CDR3 has 16 amino acids. V dropped 6 bases and J dropped 2; count of bases not matched to a gene: 6. Germline V gives CDR1 SGHVT, CDR2 SQSDAQ. This chain's CDR3 is CASRQRTSGGQETQYF. The CDR3 coding sequence is TGTGCCAGCAGACAACGGACTAGCGGGGGACAAGAGACCCAGTACTTC.

This clonotype was detected ten times or more. V usage is TRBV3-1 and J usage is TRBJ2-5; D not certain. This CDR3 has 16 residues. The V and J ends lost 6 bases and 0 bases respectively, with 17 bases between them. In germline, CDR1 is LGHDT, CDR2 YNNKEL (reference sequence). CDR3 coding DNA: TGTGCCAGCAGGGGGAAAGCCGTTTTGTACCAAGAGACCCAGTACTTC. This encodes CASRGKAVLYQETQYF.

This clonotype was observed at least ten times. The V and J genes are TRBV28 and TRBJ2-7; 10 bases agree with TRBD2. V dropped 6 bases and J dropped 3; count of bases not matched to a gene: 8. CDR1 and CDR2 from the germline V gene are MDHEN and SYDVKM. The CDR3 has 15 amino acids. The CDR3 sequence: CASRSVAGGYYEQYF. CDR3 bases: TGTGCCAGCAGGTCAGTAGCGGGAGGATACTACGAGCAGTACTTC.

Ten or more counts support this clonotype. The rearrangement links TRBV20-1 to TRBJ2-7, with unresolved D. Trimming took off 1 base at V and 1 base at J, with 2 bases between the two ends. CDR1 is DFQATT, CDR2 SNEGSKA, per germline (reference sequence). This CDR3 contains 11 residues. CDR3 residues: CSARGSYEQYF. As DNA, the CDR3 is TGCAGTGCTAGAGGATCCTACGAGCAGTACTTC.